This T cell receptor (beta chain) was sequenced in a study of T cells in localized non-small cell lung cancer. This CDR3 is 14 amino acids long. Per germline, CDR1 SQVTM and CDR2 ANQGSEA. The ends were cut back, 3 bases at V and 5 bases at J, with 15 bases in the middle. Notes on the study in general: Detection in adjacent lung was observed for a median approximately 53 of the top 100 tumor clones.

Produced via immunoSEQ multiplex PCR; TCRdb's table is partial and in-frame only. The sample records approximately 15,000 clones, more than 80% being singletons. Note on this clone: The antigen is not known.

This specimen consisted of peripheral blood, obtained before any cancer treatment. The clonotype was recovered from a female donor at least 60 years old with stage I squamous cell lung carcinoma. The chain couples TRBV29-1 to TRBJ2-3; TRBD1 might be the D (6 bases). CDR3 sequence reads: CSVDLRGRGDTQYF. In DNA form, the CDR3 reads TGCAGCGTTGATCTCAGGGGCAGGGGAGATACGCAGTATTTT.